The 27 T cell receptor beta chains reported below all come from one sample, sequenced in a study of blood T cell repertoires in COVID-19. Sequenced by immunoSEQ multiplex PCR; TCRdb stores in-frame clones only, minus some. The table lists about 400,000 clones, roughly 90% of them singletons, with 2% to 2.5% in the top ten. The material sequenced was PBMCs or T cells enriched from blood (not recorded which). Receptors were obtained from a middle-aged woman with acute COVID-19.

The V call is TRBV5-4, the J call TRBJ1-1; 7 nucleotides match TRBD1. Germline V lookup: CDR1 SGHNT, CDR2 YYREEE (reference sequence). CDR3 length: 15 amino acids. J gave up 5 bases and V 2 bases, and 9 bases lay outside the gene matches. The CDR3 here is CASSLYRGGETEAFF. The DNA for the CDR3 is TGTGCCAGCAGCTTATACAGGGGAGGTGAGACTGAAGCTTTCTTT.

This sequence joins TRBV4-1 and TRBJ1-2, with 11 bases matching TRBD1. This CDR3 is 15 amino acids long. The V gene end was trimmed by 4 bases and the J gene end by 7 bases; junction bases not matched to a gene: 8. Germline assignment: CDR1 MGHRA and CDR2 YSYEKL. CDR3 DNA: TGCGCCAGCAGCCCTGAAGTAGGACAGGGGGCTGGCTACACCTTC. Amino acid sequence: CASSPEVGQGAGYTF.

The V and J genes are TRBV10-3 and TRBJ2-3, with TRBD2 matching 8 bases. The CDR3 extends over 17 amino acids. The germline V gene encodes CDR1 ENHRY and CDR2 SYGVKD. The J segment lost 4 bases and the V segment lost 6 bases, leaving 15 bases of the junction unmatched. Here the CDR3 reads CAIRATGTRVGADTQYF. DNA of the CDR3: TGTGCCATCAGGGCCACCGGGACTAGGGTTGGTGCAGATACGCAGTATTTT.

The V call is TRBV19, the J call TRBJ1-1; D remains ambiguous. Germline loops: CDR1 LNHDA, CDR2 SQIVND (reference sequence). The CDR3 length is 13 residues. Trimming pared 3 bases from V and 1 base from J, leaving 6 bases between. The CDR3 is CASSMGENTEAFF. The CDR3, as DNA: TGTGCCAGTAGTATGGGAGAGAACACTGAAGCTTTCTTT.

This clone came up once. The chain has TRBV7-8 and TRBJ1-1; unclear D gene. This CDR3 is built from 14 residues. The V gene lost 3 bases and the J gene lost 4 bases, with 12 bases spanning the gap. In germline, CDR1 is SGHVS, CDR2 FQNEAQ. The CDR3 bases are TGTGCCAGCAGCTTTACGAGGGAAACCACTGAAGCTTTCTTT. This encodes CASSFTRETTEAFF.

The V call is TRBV2, the J call TRBJ1-6, with 9 bases fitting TRBD1. This CDR3 has 13 residues. The ends lost 8 bases at V and 7 bases at J; junction bases unmatched: 3. The germline CDR1 and CDR2 sequences are SNHLY and FYNNEI. The CDR3: CASGDRENSPLHF. The CDR3 nucleotides read TGTGCCAGCGGGGACAGGGAGAATTCACCCCTCCACTTT.

The rearrangement uses TRBV7-8 and TRBJ1-1, with 7 bases identical to TRBD1. Germline V CDR1 and CDR2: SGHVS, FQNEAQ. This CDR3 spans 13 amino acids. V lost 1 base, J lost 7 bases, and 3 bases stayed unmatched. Here the CDR3 DNA reads TGTGCCAGCAGCTTAGGAAACAGGGGTGAAGCTTTCTTT. Translation gives CASSLGNRGEAFF. Combining the CDR3 with reference TRBV7-8 and TRBJ1-1 gives the whole variable domain GAGVSQSPRYKVAKRGQDVALRCDPISGHVSLFWYQQALGQGPEFLTYFQNEAQLDKSGLPSDRFFAERPEGSVSTLKIQRTQQEDSAVYLCASSLGNRGEAFFGQGTRLTVV.

The chain combines TRBV30 with TRBJ1-2; 7 positions agree with TRBD1. This CDR3 spans 13 amino acids. J lost 4 bases, V lost 3 bases, and 5 bases had no gene match. CDR1 is GTSNPN and CDR2 is SVGIG in the germline V gene (reference sequence). CDR3 sequence (DNA): TGTGCCTGGAGCGAAGGGGGCTTCTATGGCTACACCTTC. Its protein is CAWSEGGFYGYTF.

Note on this clone: The sample contains more than one DNA sequence encoding this CDR3. This chain links TRBV5-1 with TRBJ1-1; unclear D gene. The CDR3 is 13 amino acids. Germline CDR1 and CDR2: SGHRS and YFSETQ. V lost 0 bases, J lost 1 base, and 4 bases lay in between. This CDR3 reads CASSLAGNTEAFF. In nucleotides, the CDR3 is TGCGCCAGCAGCTTGGCAGGGAACACTGAAGCTTTCTTT. The full variable domain, in which reference TRBV5-1 and TRBJ1-1 provide the parts outside the CDR3, is KAGVTQTPRYLIKTRGQQVTLSCSPISGHRSVSWYQQTPGQGLQFLFEYFSETQRNKGNFPGRFSGRQFSNSRSEMNVSTLELGDSALYLCASSLAGNTEAFFGQGTRLTVV.

This chain links TRBV2 with TRBJ2-3; D gene uncertain. With 2 bases removed from V and 4 bases from J, the gap between germline ends came to 7 bases. Germline V CDR1 and CDR2: SNHLY, FYNNEI. The CDR3 is made up of 13 amino acids. The CDR3 reads CASSELVADTQYF. The CDR3 nucleotides are TGTGCCAGCAGTGAACTAGTGGCAGATACGCAGTATTTT.

The count of this clone is one. The chain carries TRBV2 and TRBJ1-5; D ambiguous. CDR1 is SNHLY and CDR2 is FYNNEI in the germline V gene. The CDR3 covers 17 residues. Between the trimmed V and J ends, which lost 6 bases and 0 bases, there was a span of 18 bases. The CDR3 region has the DNA TGTGCCAGCAGAGATATCCGCCGAGGGATTAGCAATCAGCCCCAGCATTTT. This gives the protein CASRDIRRGISNQPQHF.

DNA for the CDR3: TGTGCCAGCACGGGACAGGGAGGGGGTGGCTACACCTTC. The encoded protein is CASTGQGGGGYTF. The chain is built from TRBV2 and TRBJ1-2, with TRBD1 matching over 9 bases. CDR3 length equals 13 residues. The germline V gene encodes CDR1 SNHLY and CDR2 FYNNEI. The trim removed 7 bases at V and 7 bases at J, leaving 7 bases unmatched. Complete variable domain (other parts from reference TRBV2 and TRBJ1-2): EPEVTQTPSHQVTQMGQEVILRCVPISNHLYFYWYRQILGQKVEFLVSFYNNEISEKSEIFDDQFSVERPDGSNFTLKIRSTKLEDSAMYFCASTGQGGGGYTFGSGTRLTVV.

This chain uses TRBV18 with TRBJ2-7, with TRBD1 matching 11 bases. Germline V CDR1 and CDR2: KGHSH, LQKENI. Unmatched junction bases numbered 6, after V lost 4 bases and J lost 1 base. The CDR3 is made up of 16 amino acids. The DNA of the CDR3 is TGTGCCAGCTCACGACGGACAGGGGGCGGGTCCTACGAGCAGTACTTC. Its translation: CASSRRTGGGSYEQYF. Supplemented by reference TRBV18 and TRBJ2-7, the full variable domain reads NAGVMQNPRHLVRRRGQEARLRCSPMKGHSHVYWYRQLPEEGLKFMVYLQKENIIDESGMPKERFSAEFPKEGPSILRIQQVVRGDSAAYFCASSRRTGGGSYEQYFGPGTRLTVT.

The chain is built from TRBV30 and TRBJ2-5, with 9 nucleotides matching TRBD1. Germline V gene lookup returns CDR1 GTSNPN and CDR2 SVGIG (reference sequence). This CDR3 spans 13 amino acids. The V gene end was trimmed by 6 bases and the J gene end by 4 bases; junction bases not matched to a gene: 6. CDR3 residues: CACQNRGRETQYF. DNA of the CDR3: TGTGCCTGTCAGAACAGGGGGCGAGAGACCCAGTACTTC. Filled out from reference TRBV30 and TRBJ2-5, the complete variable domain reads SQTIHQWPATLVQPVGSPLSLECTVEGTSNPNLYWYRQAAGRGLQLLFYSVGIGQISSEVPQNLSASRPQDRQFILSSKKLLLSDSGFYLCACQNRGRETQYFGPGTRLLVL.

The chain links TRBV2 to TRBJ1-1, with D maybe TRBD1 (5 bases). CDR3 length: 13 residues. The V end was cut by 6 bases, the J end by 0 bases, with 8 bases between. Germline V gene sequence: CDR1 SNHLY, CDR2 FYNNEI. This CDR3 reads CASRPQVNTEAFF. The CDR3 DNA sequence: TGTGCCAGCAGGCCACAGGTGAACACTGAAGCTTTCTTT.

The chain links TRBV9 to TRBJ1-2; possibly TRBD1 for D (5 bases). This CDR3 has 19 amino acids. Looked up from germline, CDR1 is SGDLS and CDR2 is YYNGEE. Trimming left V 1 base short and J 4 bases short, with 26 bases between. The CDR3 nucleotides read TGTGCCAGCAGCGTAAATTCCCTTTCACCCCGACCAAGGGGCTATGGCTACACCTTC. Its translation is CASSVNSLSPRPRGYGYTF. The whole variable domain, filled in from reference TRBV9 and TRBJ1-2, reads DSGVTQTPKHLITATGQRVTLRCSPRSGDLSVYWYQQSLDQGLQFLIQYYNGEERAKGNILERFSAQQFPDLHSELNLSSLELGDSALYFCASSVNSLSPRPRGYGYTFGSGTRLTVV.

The chain uses TRBV5-4 and TRBJ1-2, with 10 positions matching TRBD1. There are 15 residues in the CDR3. Trimming at V came to 3 bases and at J to 8 bases, leaving 10 bases not matched to a gene. Germline CDR1 and CDR2: SGHNT and YYREEE (reference sequence). DNA of the CDR3: TGTGCCAGCAGCTCCTACAGACAGGGGGCGCTCGGCTACACCTTC. It codes for CASSSYRQGALGYTF. Using reference TRBV5-4 and TRBJ1-2 for the parts outside the CDR3, the full variable domain is ETGVTQSPTHLIKTRGQQVTLRCSSQSGHNTVSWYQQALGQGPQFIFQYYREEENGRGNFPPRFSGLQFPNYSSELNVNALELDDSALYLCASSSYRQGALGYTFGSGTRLTVV.

The rearrangement joins TRBV5-1 to TRBJ2-1; tentative D call: TRBD2 (6 bases). V shed 4 bases and J shed 6 bases, with 20 bases lying between them. CDR1 is SGHRS and CDR2 is YFSETQ in the germline V gene. The CDR3 spans 16 residues. CDR3 region: CASSEITGTGVNEQFF. CDR3 nucleotide sequence: TGCGCCAGCAGCGAGATCACCGGGACGGGAGTCAATGAGCAGTTCTTC.

The rearrangement uses TRBV5-1 and TRBJ1-1; D may be TRBD1 (5 bases). This CDR3 has 13 amino acids. CDR1 and CDR2 from the germline V gene are SGHRS and YFSETQ. V was cut by 4 bases and J by 3 bases, with 10 bases left in between. The CDR3 bases are TGCGCCAGCAGCGTCCAGGGTGACACTGAAGCTTTCTTT. Amino acid sequence: CASSVQGDTEAFF.

This chain joins TRBV7-2 and TRBJ2-5; 7 bases agree with TRBD1. Germline V gene data show CDR1 as SGHTA and CDR2 as FQGNSA. The V and J ends lost 2 bases and 7 bases, in that order; junction bases with no gene match: 7. The CDR3 contains 14 residues. In nucleotides, the CDR3 is TGTGCCAGCAGCTTAAACAGGGGATTGGGGACCCAGTACTTC. Translated, it gives CASSLNRGLGTQYF.

In DNA form, the CDR3 reads TGTGCCAGCAGGGGGGTGAGGGGGCAAACTGAAGCTTTCTTT. The encoded protein is CASRGVRGQTEAFF. This chain joins TRBV6-5 and TRBJ1-1; 7 bases are shared with TRBD1. CDR3 length equals 14 residues. Looked up from germline, CDR1 is MNHEY and CDR2 is SVGAGI. V lost 6 bases, J lost 5 bases, and 9 bases stayed unmatched.

The chain joins TRBV27 to TRBJ1-5, with a possible D match to TRBD1 (6 bases). This CDR3 is built from 14 residues. Germline V CDR1 and CDR2: MNHEY, SMNVEV (reference sequence). Trimming left V 4 bases short and J 3 bases short, with 10 bases between. CDR3 loop: CASSSTGSNQPQHF. For the CDR3, the DNA is TGTGCCAGCAGTTCGACAGGTTCCAATCAGCCCCAGCATTTT.

The chain joins TRBV24-1 to TRBJ1-3; 8 bases agree with TRBD1. Germline V CDR1 and CDR2: KGHDR, SFDVKD. The length of the CDR3 is 18 residues. The V gene end was trimmed by 1 base and the J gene end by 0 bases; junction bases not matched to a gene: 7. DNA for the CDR3: TGTGCCACCAGTGATTTCGGGACAGGCGACGACTCTGGAAACACCATATATTTT. It specifies CATSDFGTGDDSGNTIYF.

The rearrangement joins TRBV6-2 or TRBV6-3 to TRBJ1-6, with 7 bases fitting TRBD1. Germline CDR1 and CDR2: MNHEY and SVGEGT. The length of the CDR3 is 17 residues. After removal of 0 bases from V and 9 bases from J, the junction contained 11 bases not matched to a gene. CDR3 residues: CASSYSRQGRDGSPLHF. Written as DNA, the CDR3 is TGTGCCAGCAGTTACTCGAGACAGGGCAGGGACGGTTCACCCCTCCACTTT.

This clone was picked up one time. The J gene is TRBJ2-3, the V gene TRBV11-2; D might be TRBD2 (5 bases). Germline-derived CDR1 and CDR2 are SGHAT and FQNNGV. The CDR3 sequence is 16 residues long. Trimming removed 0 bases at V and 5 bases at J, with 15 bases between. CDR3 bases: TGTGCCAGCAGCTTAGATGCGAGGGCGACGGGAGATACGCAGTATTTT. Protein sequence: CASSLDARATGDTQYF.

This chain uses TRBV2 with TRBJ2-1; TRBD2 aligns across 7 bases. V was clipped by 2 bases and J by 10 bases; unmatched bases: 8. Germline assignment: CDR1 SNHLY and CDR2 FYNNEI. There are 14 residues in the CDR3. CDR3 nucleotides: TGTGCCAGCAGTGAAAGATGGGGGGAGGGGGAGCAGTTCTTC. Its translation: CASSERWGEGEQFF.

V usage is TRBV4-1 and J usage is TRBJ1-2; D perhaps matches TRBD1 (5 bases). This CDR3 region has 13 residues. Germline V gene lookup returns CDR1 MGHRA and CDR2 YSYEKL. The ends were cut back, 2 bases at V and 7 bases at J, with 11 bases in the middle. Written as DNA, the CDR3 is TGCGCCAGCAGCCAACAGGGTGAAGTTGGCTACACCTTC. Amino acid sequence: CASSQQGEVGYTF.